One T cell receptor (beta chain) is described in this entry. Its antigen is currently unknown. The sample carries other DNA sequences with the same CDR3. Naive CD8 isolation took CD45RO-negative cells positively selected for CCR7 and excluded terminally differentiated effector memory CD45RA+ cells. The study enrolled healthy HIV-negative adults without recent acute infections or vaccinations as donors. The data originate from a study of shared clonotypes between healthy human individuals. Looking at the study overall: Each donor's CD4 naive and CD4 memory cells filled three plates apiece, CD8 naive two, and CD8 memory one. Points from the study as a whole: Shared across several donors were roughly 4.8% of the naive CD4 clonotypes.

This CDR3 has 15 amino acids. In germline, CDR1 is MNHEY, CDR2 SMNVEV (reference sequence). Trimming cost V 0 bases and J 1 base, with 9 bases left between them. Sorted-subset replicate PCRs used 150 to 200 ng DNA, approximately 33,000 T cell genomes. TCRdb's copy holds only in-frame clones and misses some; the assay was immunoSEQ multiplex PCR. The sample includes millions of clones, about 95% seen only once; the top ten take roughly 1%. What was sequenced was naive CD8+ T cells sorted from blood. The J gene is TRBJ1-1, the V gene TRBV27; D unclear. The TCR comes from a man aged 18 to 35 in good health. DNA of the CDR3: TGTGCCAGCAGTTTATCTCCGGGAGCGAACACTGAAGCTTTCTTT. Its translation: CASSLSPGANTEAFF.